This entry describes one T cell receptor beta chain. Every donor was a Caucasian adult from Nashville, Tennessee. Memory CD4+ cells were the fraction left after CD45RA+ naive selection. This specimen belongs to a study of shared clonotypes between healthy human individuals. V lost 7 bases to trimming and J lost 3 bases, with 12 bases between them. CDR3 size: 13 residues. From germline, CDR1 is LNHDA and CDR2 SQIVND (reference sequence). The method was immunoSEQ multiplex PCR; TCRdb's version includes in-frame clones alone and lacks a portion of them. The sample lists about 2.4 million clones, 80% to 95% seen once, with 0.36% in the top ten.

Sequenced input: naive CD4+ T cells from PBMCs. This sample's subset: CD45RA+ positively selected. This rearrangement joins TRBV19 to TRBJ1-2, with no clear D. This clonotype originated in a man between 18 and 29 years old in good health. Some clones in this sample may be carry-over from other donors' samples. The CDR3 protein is CASTRGLHYGYTF. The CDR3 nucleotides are TGTGCCAGTACCCGGGGATTGCACTATGGCTACACCTTC.